Sequencing of this TCR beta chain was carried out in a study of technical replicates of blood from several donors. V was trimmed by 5 bases and J by 2 bases, leaving 16 bases between them. The CDR3 extends over 16 amino acids. Germline V gene sequence: CDR1 SGHTA, CDR2 FQGTGA. Clones were read by immunoSEQ multiplex PCR, and TCRdb kept only the in-frame ones, dropping some. The table lists approximately 85,000 clones, 85% to 95% of them singletons. Sequenced input: T cells isolated from PBMCs. The chain links TRBV7-3 to TRBJ2-1; D remains ambiguous. The TCR was taken from a human donor in good health. CDR3 residues: CASSPSGVLPYNEQFF. CDR3 sequence (DNA): TGTGCCAGCAGCCCGTCAGGCGTACTCCCCTACAATGAGCAGTTCTTC.